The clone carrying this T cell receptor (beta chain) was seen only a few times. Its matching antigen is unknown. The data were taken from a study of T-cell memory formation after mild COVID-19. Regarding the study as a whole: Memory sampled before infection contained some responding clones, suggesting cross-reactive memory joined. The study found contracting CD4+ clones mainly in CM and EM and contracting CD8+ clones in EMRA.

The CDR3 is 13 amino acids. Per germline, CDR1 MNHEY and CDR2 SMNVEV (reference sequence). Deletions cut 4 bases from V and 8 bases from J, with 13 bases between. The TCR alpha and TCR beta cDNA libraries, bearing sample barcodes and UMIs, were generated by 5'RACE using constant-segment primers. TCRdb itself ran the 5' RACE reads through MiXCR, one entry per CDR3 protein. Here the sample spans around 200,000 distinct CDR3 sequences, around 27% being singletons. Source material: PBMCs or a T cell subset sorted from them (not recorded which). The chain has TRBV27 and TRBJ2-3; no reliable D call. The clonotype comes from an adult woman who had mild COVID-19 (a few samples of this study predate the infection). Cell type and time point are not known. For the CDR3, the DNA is TGTGCCAGCAGTTGGGCTTCCCGCGGTACGCAGTATTTT. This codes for CASSWASRGTQYF.